These 29 T cell receptor beta chains share one sample of origin, sequenced in a study of cytomegalovirus exposure and HLA in healthy donors. Both 60 Vbeta primers and 13 Jbeta primers went into the PCR. The repertoire was sequenced with immunoSEQ multiplex PCR; TCRdb's copy has only in-frame clones and lacks some. This sample has more than 95,000 clones, with approximately 76% found just once. The sequenced sample was PBMCs. The source is a woman aged 18-35 years in good health and CMV-seropositive.

The chain links TRBV19 to TRBJ2-5; D possibly corresponds to TRBD2 (6 bases). The J call may be wrong; the DNA end is better matched by TRBJ2-7. Germline V CDR1 and CDR2: LNHDA, SQIVND (reference sequence). The length of the CDR3 is 14 residues. In DNA form, the CDR3 reads TGTGCCAGTAGTGGAGGGCTGGAGAGCTACGAGCAGTACTTC. It yields the protein CASSGGLESYEQYF.

The V and J genes are TRBV6-1 and TRBJ1-5; D remains unclear. CDR1 and CDR2 (germline): MNHNS, SASEGT. V was clipped by 6 bases and J by 7 bases, with 10 bases between them. This CDR3 comprises 12 residues. In nucleotides, the CDR3 is TGTGCCAGCAGCCCCGCGAGGCAGCCCCAGCATTTT. Residues: CASSPARQPQHF.

The table lists this clone with many counts. CDR3 sequence: CASSVLGGVDYNEQFF. CDR3 DNA: TGTGCCAGCAGTGTTTTAGGAGGGGTTGACTACAATGAGCAGTTCTTC. The rearrangement uses TRBV2 and TRBJ2-1; weak D call: TRBD2 (6 bases). Trimming removed 4 bases from V and 3 bases from J, with 16 bases in between. The length of the CDR3 is 16 residues. The germline V gene has CDR1 SNHLY and CDR2 FYNNEI. Using reference TRBV2 and TRBJ2-1 for the parts outside the CDR3, the full variable domain is EPEVTQTPSHQVTQMGQEVILRCVPISNHLYFYWYRQILGQKVEFLVSFYNNEISEKSEIFDDQFSVERPDGSNFTLKIRSTKLEDSAMYFCASSVLGGVDYNEQFFGPGTRLTVL.

This sequence joins TRBV7-6 and TRBJ2-1; no definite D call. The ends were cut back, 5 bases at V and 8 bases at J, with 10 bases in the middle. The CDR3 is made up of 12 amino acids. Germline CDR1 and CDR2: SGHVS and FNYEAQ. The DNA for the CDR3 is TGTGCCAGCAGCCGATCTTCGGATGAGCAGTTCTTC. It specifies CASSRSSDEQFF.

For the CDR3, the DNA is TGCGCCAGCAGCCAAGATCGCGGGAGAACTGAAGCTTTCTTT. Translated, it gives CASSQDRGRTEAFF. The J gene is TRBJ1-1, the V gene TRBV4-1; unclear D gene. Trimming took off 0 bases at V and 5 bases at J, with 10 bases between the two ends. This CDR3 region has 14 residues. From germline, CDR1 is MGHRA and CDR2 YSYEKL.

V usage is TRBV5-1 and J usage is TRBJ1-3; D gene unclear. The CDR3 is 14 residues long. Germline CDR1 is SGHRS and CDR2 is YFSETQ. V was cut by 0 bases and J by 0 bases, with 4 bases left in between. As DNA, the CDR3 is TGCGCCAGCAGCTTGGGGGCCTCTGGAAACACCATATATTTT. Translation gives CASSLGASGNTIYF.

The V gene is TRBV5-6, the J gene TRBJ1-4; the match to TRBD1 covers 10 bases. This CDR3 is built from 18 residues. V dropped 2 bases and J dropped 6; count of bases not matched to a gene: 13. The germline gives CDR1 SGHDT, CDR2 YYEEEE. CDR3 DNA: TGTGCCAGCAGCTTCTTTTTGGACAGGGGGTCGTTTTATGAAAAACTGTTTTTT. Its translation: CASSFFLDRGSFYEKLFF.

This rearrangement joins TRBV18 to TRBJ2-3, with 7 bases identical to TRBD1. CDR1 KGHSH and CDR2 LQKENI come from the germline V gene. V lost 3 bases to trimming and J lost 4 bases; unmatched junction nucleotides: 7. The CDR3 covers 15 residues. This CDR3 is CASSPIGTAADTQYF. The DNA of the CDR3 is TGTGCCAGCTCACCGATCGGGACAGCGGCAGATACGCAGTATTTT.

This clone turned up a few times. V and J are TRBV19 and TRBJ1-1; D uncertain. Between the trimmed V and J ends, which lost 6 bases and 10 bases, there was a span of 9 bases. Looked up from germline, CDR1 is LNHDA and CDR2 is SQIVND (reference sequence). CDR3 length: 10 residues. CDR3 sequence (DNA): TGTGCCAGTAGGCGGGGAAGAGCTTTCTTT. Translated: CASRRGRAFF. The whole variable domain, remainder taken from reference TRBV19 and TRBJ1-1, is DGGITQSPKYLFRKEGQNVTLSCEQNLNHDAMYWYRQDPGQGLRLIYYSQIVNDFQKGDIAEGYSVSREKKESFPLTVTSAQKNPTAFYLCASRRGRAFFGQGTRLTVV.

The chain joins TRBV6-1 to TRBJ1-2; unclear D gene. CDR3 size: 14 residues. V was cut by 4 bases and J by 4 bases, with 13 bases left in between. CDR1 and CDR2 from the germline V gene are MNHNS and SASEGT. CDR3 region: CASSVVWAAYGYTF. The CDR3 region has the DNA TGTGCCAGCAGTGTGGTATGGGCCGCCTATGGCTACACCTTC.

In this sample, this clone turned up a few times. Germline is not matched at one junction end, which may reflect a read error. In DNA, the CDR3 is TGTGCTAGCAGCTTAGGGCCAGGGGGCAATGAGCAGTTCTTC. This sequence encodes CASSLGPGGNEQFF. The chain uses TRBV7-7 and TRBJ2-1, with 7 bases that match TRBD1. Germline lookup yields CDR1 SSHAT and CDR2 FNYEAQ (reference sequence). The CDR3 extends over 14 amino acids.

The V gene is TRBV6-5, the J gene TRBJ1-5; D unresolved. Germline V gives CDR1 MNHEY, CDR2 SVGAGI. V lost 2 bases to trimming and J lost 0 bases, with 8 bases between them. The CDR3 consists of 15 residues. The chain's CDR3 is CASSYSGDSNQPQHF. Written as DNA, the CDR3 is TGTGCCAGCAGTTACAGCGGAGATAGCAATCAGCCCCAGCATTTT.

This clone appeared a few times. V gene TRBV5-6 combines with J gene TRBJ1-1; D gene ambiguous. V was trimmed by 6 bases and J by 2 bases, leaving 11 bases between them. The CDR3 is 13 amino acids. Per the germline V gene, CDR1 is SGHDT and CDR2 is YYEEEE. CDR3 sequence (DNA): TGTGCCAGCACCCCCGGTTCAAACACTGAAGCTTTCTTT. It yields the protein CASTPGSNTEAFF.

This chain uses TRBV28 with TRBJ2-7, with D possibly being TRBD2 (6 bases). The CDR3 is 13 amino acids. Trimming took 6 bases from V and 7 from J, leaving 16 bases between them. The germline CDR1 and CDR2 sequences are MDHEN and SYDVKM. The CDR3 DNA is TGTGCCAGCAGGTCGGCTGGAGGGGATGAGCAGTACTTC. This codes for CASRSAGGDEQYF.

This clone was counted once. The V call is TRBV5-8, the J call TRBJ1-3; tentative D call: TRBD1 (6 bases). The CDR3 totals 15 residues. V was shortened by 4 bases and J by 8 bases, with 19 bases between the two germline ends. The germline V gene encodes CDR1 SGHTS and CDR2 YDEGEE. The CDR3 sequence: CASSLNRAGVDTIYF. The CDR3, as DNA: TGTGCCAGCAGCCTCAACAGGGCCGGTGTCGACACCATATATTTT. Combining the CDR3 with reference TRBV5-8 and TRBJ1-3 gives the whole variable domain EAGVTQSPTHLIKTRGQQATLRCSPISGHTSVYWYQQALGLGLQFLLWYDEGEERNRGNFPPRFSGRQFPNYSSELNVNALELEDSALYLCASSLNRAGVDTIYFGEGSWLTVV.

Points on this clone: This CDR3 is also generated by other DNA sequences in the sample. The chain employs TRBV29-1 and TRBJ1-1; no definite D call. V was cut by 1 base and J by 1 base, with 4 bases left in between. The CDR3 is made up of 12 amino acids. Germline V gene sequence: CDR1 SQVTM, CDR2 ANQGSEA. The CDR3 spells CSVEAGNTEAFF. The CDR3 DNA reads TGCAGCGTTGAAGCCGGGAACACTGAAGCTTTCTTT.

The chain carries TRBV9 and TRBJ2-1; 10 nucleotides agree with TRBD2. V lost 4 bases to trimming and J lost 4 bases; unmatched junction nucleotides: 8. Germline assignment: CDR1 SGDLS and CDR2 YYNGEE. The CDR3 covers 16 residues. The CDR3 here is CASSPRLAGEYNEQFF. The CDR3, as DNA: TGTGCCAGCAGCCCGCGCCTAGCGGGGGAATACAATGAGCAGTTCTTC.

This chain links TRBV15 with TRBJ1-2; 10 nucleotides match TRBD1. CDR1 LNHNV and CDR2 YYDKDF come from the germline V gene (reference sequence). The CDR3 contains 14 residues. With V trimmed by 3 bases and J by 5 bases, 3 bases remained unmatched. CDR3 region: CATSRDRGAYGYTF. The DNA for the CDR3 is TGTGCCACCAGCAGGGACAGGGGGGCGTATGGCTACACCTTC.

This sequence joins TRBV30 and TRBJ1-1; 7 bases line up with TRBD1. After removal of 8 bases from V and 5 bases from J, the junction contained 8 bases not matched to a gene. CDR1 GTSNPN and CDR2 SVGIG come from the germline V gene (reference sequence). CDR3 length: 12 amino acids. The CDR3 bases are TGTGCCCGGGCCAGGGGGAATACTGAAGCTTTCTTT. Its protein is CARARGNTEAFF.

The genes are TRBV5-3 and TRBJ2-7, with D possibly matching TRBD2 (6 bases). TRBV5-3 is labeled an ORF, and its function is uncertain. Trimming shortened V by 4 bases and J by 3 bases, and 17 bases separated the two germline ends. There are 15 residues in the CDR3. CDR3 residues: CARSLSGTRFYEQYF. CDR3 nucleotide sequence: TGTGCCAGAAGCCTTAGCGGTACCCGGTTCTACGAGCAGTACTTC.

This chain joins TRBV6-4 and TRBJ2-7; TRBD2 matches 7 bases. This CDR3 comprises 16 residues. The germline V gene has CDR1 MRHNA and CDR2 SNTAGT. The junction had 9 bases not matched to a gene; V was cut back by 3 bases and J by 1 base. CDR3 DNA: TGTGCCAGCAGTGAACCCGAGCGGGGCTCTTCCTACGAGCAGTACTTC. Translation: CASSEPERGSSYEQYF.

This clone was counted once. The rearrangement uses TRBV11-3 and TRBJ1-1, with a weak D call TRBD1 (5 bases). Per the germline V gene, CDR1 is SGHNT and CDR2 is YENEEA. Trimming cost V 0 bases and J 4 bases, with 12 bases left between them. The CDR3 consists of 15 residues. In DNA, the CDR3 is TGTGCCAGCAGCTTAGATATCGGGAGGGGCACTGAAGCTTTCTTT. Protein: CASSLDIGRGTEAFF.

As DNA, the CDR3 is TGTGCCAGCGGAGTTAGCCTGGGCAGGGGGAGTCAGCCCCAGCATTTT. Encoded protein: CASGVSLGRGSQPQHF. This chain uses TRBV2 with TRBJ1-5; 7 bases line up with TRBD1. Germline V CDR1 and CDR2: SNHLY, FYNNEI. V shed 8 bases, J shed 6 bases, and the junction held 16 bases outside the gene matches. CDR3 length equals 16 residues.

The V gene is TRBV19, the J gene TRBJ1-5; D not resolved. This CDR3 is built from 15 residues. Trimming shortened V by 7 bases and J by 3 bases, and 16 bases separated the two germline ends. From germline, CDR1 is LNHDA and CDR2 SQIVND (reference sequence). CDR3 sequence (DNA): TGTGCCAGTACTACCCCCTGGCGGAACAATCAGCCCCAGCATTTT. Protein: CASTTPWRNNQPQHF.

The chain couples TRBV9 to TRBJ2-1; the match to TRBD2 covers 7 bases. Germline loops: CDR1 SGDLS, CDR2 YYNGEE. The CDR3 loop spans 16 amino acids. V shed 0 bases, J shed 4 bases, and the junction held 7 bases outside the gene matches. The CDR3: CASSVESSGGYNEQFF. CDR3 bases: TGTGCCAGCAGCGTAGAGTCTAGCGGAGGGTACAATGAGCAGTTCTTC.

This clone was seen only a few times. The chain recombines TRBV28 with TRBJ2-5; a weak D match, TRBD1 (6 bases). V was trimmed by 5 bases and J by 4 bases, leaving 11 bases between them. There are 13 residues in the CDR3. CDR1 and CDR2 from the germline V gene are MDHEN and SYDVKM. CDR3 sequence reads: CASSVQGGETQYF. The CDR3 nucleotides read TGTGCCAGCAGTGTACAGGGCGGAGAGACCCAGTACTTC.

V is TRBV6-5 and J is TRBJ2-3; 12 bases agree with TRBD2. Germline V gene data show CDR1 as MNHEY and CDR2 as SVGAGI. CDR3 length: 16 amino acids. V was pared by 4 bases and J by 1 base, with 3 bases of the junction left unmatched. For the CDR3, the DNA is TGTGCCAGCAGTTTAAGACTAGCGGGAGGCACAGATACGCAGTATTTT. It is translated as CASSLRLAGGTDTQYF.

The J gene is TRBJ2-4, the V gene TRBV28, with 8 bases matching TRBD1. Germline V CDR1 and CDR2: MDHEN, SYDVKM. V was clipped by 5 bases and J by 9 bases; unmatched bases: 15. This CDR3 contains 16 residues. The CDR3 DNA sequence: TGTGCCAGCAGTCCTACTGACGGGACAGGCTCTGGCATTCAGTACTTC. Encoded protein: CASSPTDGTGSGIQYF.

J is TRBJ1-6 and V is TRBV30, with a possible D match to TRBD1 (5 bases). V lost 3 bases to trimming and J lost 5 bases, with 11 bases between them. Germline-derived CDR1 and CDR2 are GTSNPN and SVGIG (reference sequence). This CDR3 contains 14 residues. CDR3 in DNA: TGTGCCTGGAGCGAAGACAGTAATAATTCACCCCTCCACTTT. Translating it yields CAWSEDSNNSPLHF.